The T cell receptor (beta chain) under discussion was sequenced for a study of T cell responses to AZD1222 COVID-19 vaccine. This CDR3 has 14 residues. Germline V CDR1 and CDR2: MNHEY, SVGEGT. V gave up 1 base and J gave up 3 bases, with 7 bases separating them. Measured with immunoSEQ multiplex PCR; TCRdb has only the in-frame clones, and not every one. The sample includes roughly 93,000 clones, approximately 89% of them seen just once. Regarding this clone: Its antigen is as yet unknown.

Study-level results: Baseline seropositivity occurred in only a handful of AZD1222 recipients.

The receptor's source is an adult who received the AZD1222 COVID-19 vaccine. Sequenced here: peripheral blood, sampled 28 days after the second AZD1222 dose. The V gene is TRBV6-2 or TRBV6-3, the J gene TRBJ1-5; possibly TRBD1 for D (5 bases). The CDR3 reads CASSYWGLNQPQHF. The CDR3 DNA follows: TGTGCCAGCAGTTACTGGGGCCTCAATCAGCCCCAGCATTTT.